These T cell receptor beta chains were read from a single sample in a study of post-analysis software for immune sequencing data. TCRdb itself ran the PCR reads through MiXCR, one entry per CDR3 protein. Here the sample spans over 300,000 distinct CDR3 sequences, less than 35% being singletons. The sequenced sample was blood. These receptors were taken from a girl between 10 and 17 years old with multiple sclerosis. Both conserved end residues are part of each CDR3. The D gene is left open where the match is weak. Not every row has a clone size; where given, it reads once, few, many or a size class.

clone_size: few; j_call: TRBJ2-3; d_call: NA; v_call: TRBV10-3; cdr3_aa: CAISPSGASDTQYF; cdr3_nt: TGTGCCATCTCCCCTTCCGGGGCCTCAGATACGCAGTATTTT
clone_size: NA; j_call: TRBJ2-7; d_call: NA; v_call: TRBV6-2/TRBV6-3; cdr3_aa: CASSRGWQTYEQYF; cdr3_nt: TGTGCCAGCAGCCGAGGGTGGCAGACTTACGAGCAGTACTTC
clone_size: NA; j_call: TRBJ2-7; d_call: NA; v_call: TRBV5-5; cdr3_aa: CASSLAGTSSYEQYF; cdr3_nt: TGTGCCAGCAGCTTGGCCGGGACAAGCTCCTACGAGCAGTACTTC
clone_size: NA; j_call: TRBJ1-4; d_call: NA; v_call: TRBV6-5; cdr3_aa: CASSYSSRPHESEKLFF; cdr3_nt: TGTGCCAGCAGTTACTCGTCCAGGCCCCACGAGAGTGAAAAACTGTTTTTT
clone_size: NA; j_call: TRBJ2-5; d_call: NA; v_call: TRBV7-6; cdr3_aa: CASSEAVPETQYF; cdr3_nt: TGTGCCAGCAGCGAGGCGGTCCCCGAGACCCAGTACTTC
clone_size: NA; j_call: TRBJ1-2; d_call: TRBD1; v_call: TRBV20-1; cdr3_aa: CSAWTGDVNTF; cdr3_nt: TGCAGTGCCTGGACAGGGGACGTGAACACCTTC
clone_size: NA; j_call: TRBJ2-7; d_call: NA; v_call: TRBV6-6; cdr3_aa: CASRGGAKHEQYF; cdr3_nt: TGTGCCAGCAGAGGGGGGGCCAAGCACGAGCAGTACTTC
clone_size: NA; j_call: TRBJ2-5; d_call: TRBD2; v_call: TRBV5-8; cdr3_aa: CASRRTSGGGETQYF; cdr3_nt: TGTGCCAGCAGACGGACTAGCGGGGGCGGAGAGACCCAGTACTTC
clone_size: NA; j_call: TRBJ2-5; d_call: TRBD1; v_call: TRBV20-1; cdr3_aa: CSAKRQGAVGETQYF; cdr3_nt: TGCAGTGCTAAAAGACAGGGGGCAGTTGGAGAGACCCAGTACTTC
clone_size: NA; j_call: TRBJ2-1; d_call: TRBD2; v_call: TRBV10-3; cdr3_aa: CAIKGTSGGAYNEQFF; cdr3_nt: TGTGCCATCAAAGGGACTAGCGGGGGGGCCTACAATGAGCAGTTCTTC
clone_size: NA; j_call: TRBJ2-7; d_call: NA; v_call: TRBV6-1; cdr3_aa: CASTAVGTRSYEQYF; cdr3_nt: TGTGCCAGCACCGCCGTGGGGACAAGGTCCTACGAGCAGTACTTC
clone_size: NA; j_call: TRBJ2-3; d_call: NA; v_call: TRBV20-1; cdr3_aa: CSALGPDGPDTQYF; cdr3_nt: TGCAGTGCTCTCGGGCCCGATGGGCCAGATACGCAGTATTTT
clone_size: once; j_call: TRBJ2-7; d_call: NA; v_call: TRBV6-2/TRBV6-3; cdr3_aa: CASSYLGDGSYERYF; cdr3_nt: TGTGCCAGCAGTTACCTGGGGGATGGATCCTACGAGCGGTACTTC
clone_size: NA; j_call: TRBJ2-3; d_call: TRBD2; v_call: TRBV20-1; cdr3_aa: CSAPLVAGGGGADTQYF; cdr3_nt: TGCAGTGCCCCCTTGGTAGCGGGGGGCGGGGGGGCAGATACGCAGTATTTT
clone_size: few; j_call: TRBJ1-2; d_call: NA; v_call: TRBV7-2; cdr3_aa: CASSLSDIYGYTF; cdr3_nt: TGTGCCAGCAGCCTATCCGACATCTATGGCTACACCTTC
clone_size: NA; j_call: TRBJ1-1; d_call: NA; v_call: TRBV10-3; cdr3_aa: CAISDSLGRDTEAFF; cdr3_nt: TGTGCCATCAGTGACAGTTTGGGGAGGGACACTGAAGCTTTCTTT
clone_size: NA; j_call: TRBJ2-2; d_call: TRBD2; v_call: TRBV7-9; cdr3_aa: CATSLAGDTGELFF; cdr3_nt: TGTGCCACCAGTCTAGCGGGGGACACCGGGGAGCTGTTTTTT
clone_size: NA; j_call: TRBJ1-5; d_call: NA; v_call: TRBV6-1; cdr3_aa: CASSERGQPQHF; cdr3_nt: TGTGCCAGCAGTGAAAGAGGTCAGCCCCAGCATTTT
clone_size: NA; j_call: TRBJ1-1; d_call: NA; v_call: TRBV27; cdr3_aa: CASSLGTPITEAFF; cdr3_nt: TGTGCCAGCAGTTTAGGGACACCCATCACTGAAGCTTTCTTT
clone_size: NA; j_call: TRBJ1-1; d_call: TRBD1; v_call: TRBV7-3; cdr3_aa: CASSYDRATEAFF; cdr3_nt: TGTGCCAGCAGTTATGACAGGGCTACTGAAGCTTTCTTT
clone_size: many; j_call: TRBJ2-7; d_call: TRBD1; v_call: TRBV20-1; cdr3_aa: CSARPTGALAYEQYF; cdr3_nt: TGCAGTGCTCGACCTACAGGGGCCCTAGCCTACGAGCAGTACTTC
clone_size: NA; j_call: TRBJ1-2; d_call: NA; v_call: TRBV14; cdr3_aa: CASSQLRGSYGYTF; cdr3_nt: TGTGCCAGCAGCCAACTCAGAGGTAGCTATGGCTACACCTTC
clone_size: few; j_call: TRBJ2-3; d_call: TRBD1; v_call: TRBV5-1; cdr3_aa: CASSVGQGLSDTQYF; cdr3_nt: TGCGCCAGCAGCGTAGGACAGGGTTTGAGCGATACGCAGTATTTT
clone_size: NA; j_call: TRBJ1-1; d_call: TRBD1; v_call: TRBV4-1; cdr3_aa: CASSQVQGVNTEAFF; cdr3_nt: TGCGCCAGCAGCCAAGTCCAGGGGGTGAACACTGAAGCTTTCTTT
clone_size: NA; j_call: TRBJ2-5; d_call: TRBD1; v_call: TRBV12-3/TRBV12-4; cdr3_aa: CASSSTGVGETQYF; cdr3_nt: TGTGCCAGCAGTTCGACAGGGGTTGGGGAGACCCAGTACTTC
clone_size: NA; j_call: TRBJ2-1; d_call: NA; v_call: TRBV5-6; cdr3_aa: CASSLWDLEQFF; cdr3_nt: TGTGCCAGCAGCTTGTGGGACCTTGAGCAGTTCTTC